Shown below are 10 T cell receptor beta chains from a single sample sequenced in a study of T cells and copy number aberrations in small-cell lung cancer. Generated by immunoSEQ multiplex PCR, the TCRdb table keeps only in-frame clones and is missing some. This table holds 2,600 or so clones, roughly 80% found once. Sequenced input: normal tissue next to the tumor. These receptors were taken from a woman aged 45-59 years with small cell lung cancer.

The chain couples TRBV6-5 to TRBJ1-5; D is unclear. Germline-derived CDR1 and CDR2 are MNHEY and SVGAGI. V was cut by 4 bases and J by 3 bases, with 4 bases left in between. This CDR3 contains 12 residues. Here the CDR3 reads CASSSNNQPQHF. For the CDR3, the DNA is TGTGCCAGCAGTTCAAACAATCAGCCCCAGCATTTT.

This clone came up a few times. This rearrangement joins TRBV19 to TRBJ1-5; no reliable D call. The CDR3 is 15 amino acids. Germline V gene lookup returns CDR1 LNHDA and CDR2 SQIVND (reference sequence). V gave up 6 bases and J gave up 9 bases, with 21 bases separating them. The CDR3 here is CASSYGTDNQWPQHF. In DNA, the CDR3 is TGTGCCAGTAGCTACGGCACAGATAACCAATGGCCCCAGCATTTT.

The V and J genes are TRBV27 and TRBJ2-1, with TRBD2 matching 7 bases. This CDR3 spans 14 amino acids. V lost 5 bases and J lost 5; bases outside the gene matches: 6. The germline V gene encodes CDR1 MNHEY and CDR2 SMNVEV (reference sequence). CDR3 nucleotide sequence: TGTGCCAGCAGTGGGGCGGGGGAGAACAATGAGCAGTTCTTC. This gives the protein CASSGAGENNEQFF.

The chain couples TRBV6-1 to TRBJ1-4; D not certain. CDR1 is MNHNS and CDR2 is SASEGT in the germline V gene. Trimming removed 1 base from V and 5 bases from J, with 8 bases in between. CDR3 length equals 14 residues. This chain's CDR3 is CASSEGLSNEKLFF. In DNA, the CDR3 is TGTGCCAGCAGTGAAGGACTCTCCAATGAAAAACTGTTTTTT.

As DNA, the CDR3 is TGTGCCAGTGATCCCGGACAGGAAAAACTGTTTTTT. Translated: CASDPGQEKLFF. This chain connects TRBV19 to TRBJ1-4, with a tentative D call TRBD1 (6 bases). Germline-derived CDR1 and CDR2 are LNHDA and SQIVND (reference sequence). The CDR3 totals 12 residues. The ends were cut back, 8 bases at V and 8 bases at J, with 12 bases in the middle.

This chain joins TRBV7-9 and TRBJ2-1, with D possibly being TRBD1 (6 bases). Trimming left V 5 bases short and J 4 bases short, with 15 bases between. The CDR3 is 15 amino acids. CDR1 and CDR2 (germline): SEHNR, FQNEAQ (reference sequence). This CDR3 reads CASSPRDTVYNEQFF. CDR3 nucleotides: TGTGCCAGCAGCCCCCGGGACACCGTATACAATGAGCAGTTCTTC.

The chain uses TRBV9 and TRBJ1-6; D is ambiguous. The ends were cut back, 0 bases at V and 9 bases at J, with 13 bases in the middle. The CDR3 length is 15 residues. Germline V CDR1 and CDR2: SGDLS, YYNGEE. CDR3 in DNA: TGTGCCAGCAGCGTAGCCGAAGCGAGAGGTTCACCCCTCCACTTT. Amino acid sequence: CASSVAEARGSPLHF.

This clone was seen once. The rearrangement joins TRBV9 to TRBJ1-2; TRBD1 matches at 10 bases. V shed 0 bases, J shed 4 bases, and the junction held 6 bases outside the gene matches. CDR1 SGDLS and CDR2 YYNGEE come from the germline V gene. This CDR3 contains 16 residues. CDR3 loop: CASSVGTGGRGYGYTF. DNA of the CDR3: TGTGCCAGCAGCGTAGGGACAGGGGGTCGAGGCTATGGCTACACCTTC. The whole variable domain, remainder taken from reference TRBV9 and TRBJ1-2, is DSGVTQTPKHLITATGQRVTLRCSPRSGDLSVYWYQQSLDQGLQFLIQYYNGEERAKGNILERFSAQQFPDLHSELNLSSLELGDSALYFCASSVGTGGRGYGYTFGSGTRLTVV.

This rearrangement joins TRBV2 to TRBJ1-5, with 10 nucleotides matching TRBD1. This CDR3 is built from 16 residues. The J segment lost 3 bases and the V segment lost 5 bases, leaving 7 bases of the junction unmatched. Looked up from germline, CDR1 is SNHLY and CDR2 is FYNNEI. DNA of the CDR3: TGTGCCAGCAGTCTCCTGGGACAGGGGATCAATCAGCCCCAGCATTTT. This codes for CASSLLGQGINQPQHF. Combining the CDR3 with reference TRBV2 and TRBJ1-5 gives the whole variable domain EPEVTQTPSHQVTQMGQEVILRCVPISNHLYFYWYRQILGQKVEFLVSFYNNEISEKSEIFDDQFSVERPDGSNFTLKIRSTKLEDSAMYFCASSLLGQGINQPQHFGDGTRLSIL.

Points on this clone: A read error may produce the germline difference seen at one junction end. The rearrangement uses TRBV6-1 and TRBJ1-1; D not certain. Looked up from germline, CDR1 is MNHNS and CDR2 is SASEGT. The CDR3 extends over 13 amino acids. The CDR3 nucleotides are TGTGCCACCAGTGGGCTACGGAACACTGAAGCTTTCTTT. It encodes CATSGLRNTEAFF.